These T cell receptor beta chains were read from a single sample in a study of blood T cell repertoires in COVID-19. TCRdb's copy holds only in-frame clones and misses some; the assay was immunoSEQ multiplex PCR. The sample comprises 140,000 to 150,000 clones, over 70% of which are singletons, and approximately 3.4% rests with the top ten. Sequenced material: peripheral blood. All receptors derive from a man between 70 and 80 years old who had recovered from COVID-19. Each CDR3 is given with its conserved first and last residue. Fields, in order: V gene, J gene, D gene, CDR3 length, clone size, CDR3 protein, CDR3 DNA. A D gene is named only where the DNA matches it firmly. Clone size is not always given. Where it is, it says once, few, many or a class for expanded clones.

V: TRBV4-1
J: TRBJ2-3
D: TRBD2
length: 17
size: once
CDR3: CASSLLGPAGAADTQYF
DNA: TGCGCCAGCAGCCTTTTGGGGCCAGCGGGAGCGGCAGATACGCAGTATTTT

V: TRBV18
J: TRBJ2-5
D: TRBD1
length: 16
size: .
CDR3: CASSPPGQGLQETQYF
DNA: TGTGCCAGCTCACCACCGGGACAGGGGCTCCAAGAGACCCAGTACTTC

V: TRBV10-1
J: TRBJ2-1
D: TRBD1
length: 15
size: .
CDR3: CASSFDMDRVGEQFF
DNA: TGCGCCAGCAGTTTTGACATGGACAGGGTTGGAGAGCAGTTCTTC

V: TRBV4-2
J: TRBJ2-2
D: TRBD1
length: 17
size: .
CDR3: CASSQGGQGANTGELFF
DNA: TGTGCCAGCAGCCAAGGGGGACAGGGGGCGAACACCGGGGAGCTGTTTTTT

V: TRBV6-1
J: TRBJ2-1
D: TRBD1
length: 15
size: .
CDR3: CASSESGTGSIEQFF
DNA: TGTGCCAGCAGTGAATCCGGGACAGGGTCTATTGAGCAGTTCTTC

V: TRBV7-2
J: TRBJ1-5
D: .
length: 17
size: .
CDR3: CASSLGGLRARNQPQHF
DNA: TGTGCCAGCAGCTTAGGGGGCCTCCGGGCCCGCAATCAGCCCCAGCATTTT

V: TRBV7-9
J: TRBJ2-2
D: TRBD2
length: 15
size: once
CDR3: CASRPSGRNSGELFF
DNA: TGTGCCAGCAGACCTAGCGGGAGGAATTCCGGGGAGCTGTTTTTT

V: TRBV6-6
J: TRBJ1-3
D: .
length: 14
size: .
CDR3: CASSLLSSGNTIYF
DNA: TGTGCCAGCAGTCTCTTGAGCTCTGGAAACACCATATATTTT

V: TRBV6-6
J: TRBJ2-7
D: TRBD1
length: 14
size: .
CDR3: CASSYPGQPYEQYF
DNA: TGTGCCAGCAGTTATCCGGGACAGCCCTACGAGCAGTACTTC

V: TRBV6-5
J: TRBJ2-1
D: TRBD1
length: 15
size: .
CDR3: CASSYTGTGTNEQFF
DNA: TGTGCCAGCAGTTACACCGGGACAGGGACGAATGAGCAGTTCTTC

V: TRBV13
J: TRBJ2-7
D: TRBD1
length: 15
size: .
CDR3: CASSPGTGISYEQYF
DNA: TGTGCCAGCAGCCCAGGGACAGGGATCTCCTACGAGCAGTACTTC

V: TRBV5-1
J: TRBJ1-4
D: .
length: 17
size: .
CDR3: CASSRDLQGTNDEKLFF
DNA: TGCGCCAGCAGCCGGGACCTTCAGGGGACGAACGATGAAAAACTGTTTTTT

V: TRBV6-5
J: TRBJ1-4
D: .
length: 14
size: .
CDR3: CASSQQGPNEKLFF
DNA: TGTGCCAGCAGCCAACAGGGCCCGAATGAAAAACTGTTTTTT

V: TRBV11-2
J: TRBJ2-5
D: TRBD2
length: 12
size: .
CDR3: CASSPDRGGQYF
DNA: TGTGCCAGCAGCCCGGACCGCGGGGGCCAGTACTTC

V: TRBV30
J: TRBJ1-6
D: .
length: 16
size: .
CDR3: CAWNPRGSSYNSPLHF
DNA: TGTGCCTGGAATCCGCGGGGGAGCTCCTATAATTCACCCCTCCACTTT

V: TRBV7-9
J: TRBJ2-1
D: TRBD2
length: 15
size: few
CDR3: CASSFGGSSFNEQFF
DNA: TGTGCCAGCAGCTTTGGCGGGAGCTCTTTCAATGAGCAGTTCTTC

V: TRBV4-1
J: TRBJ2-5
D: TRBD2
length: 15
size: .
CDR3: CASSPSSGRAETQYF
DNA: TGCGCCAGCAGCCCTTCTAGCGGGAGGGCCGAGACCCAGTACTTC

V: TRBV7-3
J: TRBJ2-2
D: TRBD2
length: 16
size: .
CDR3: CASSGTSGTNTGELFF
DNA: TGTGCCAGCAGCGGGACTAGCGGGACGAACACCGGGGAGCTGTTTTTT

V: TRBV29-1
J: TRBJ2-2
D: TRBD1
length: 14
size: .
CDR3: CSVIRGRGTGELFF
DNA: TGCAGCGTTATCAGGGGGCGCGGCACCGGGGAGCTGTTTTTT

V: TRBV4-2
J: TRBJ2-7
D: TRBD2
length: 15
size: many
CDR3: CASSQETSGSYEQYF
DNA: TGTGCCAGCAGCCAAGAAACTAGCGGGAGCTACGAGCAGTACTTC

V: TRBV6-5
J: TRBJ1-5
D: TRBD1
length: 15
size: many
CDR3: CASRADRAEGQPQHF
DNA: TGTGCCAGCAGAGCGGACAGGGCGGAGGGGCAGCCCCAGCATTTT

V: TRBV10-3
J: TRBJ1-4
D: TRBD1
length: 17
size: .
CDR3: CAISDTGVGSTNEKLFF
DNA: TGTGCCATCAGTGATACAGGGGTGGGCTCAACTAATGAAAAACTGTTTTTT

V: TRBV18
J: TRBJ2-7
D: TRBD2
length: 16
size: .
CDR3: CASSPGSAGASYEQYF
DNA: TGTGCCAGCTCACCAGGATCGGCGGGAGCCTCCTACGAGCAGTACTTC

V: TRBV29-1
J: TRBJ2-1
D: .
length: 20
size: .
CDR3: CSVEDRTGDSENFSYNEQFF
DNA: TGCAGCGTTGAAGATCGGACGGGAGACTCCGAAAACTTCTCCTACAATGAGCAGTTCTTC

V: TRBV10-1
J: TRBJ2-1
D: TRBD2
length: 15
size: .
CDR3: CASSESGGRTNEQFF
DNA: TGCGCCAGCAGTGAGTCTGGCGGGAGAACCAATGAGCAGTTCTTC

V: TRBV27
J: TRBJ1-2
D: TRBD1
length: 13
size: .
CDR3: CASSQKGAYGYTF
DNA: TGTGCCAGCAGTCAGAAGGGGGCTTATGGCTACACCTTC

V: TRBV9
J: TRBJ2-1
D: .
length: 14
size: .
CDR3: CASSKTGRTNEQFF
DNA: TGTGCCAGCAGCAAAACTGGGAGAACGAATGAGCAGTTCTTC

V: TRBV7-6
J: TRBJ1-1
D: .
length: 15
size: .
CDR3: CASSLDVGGNTEAFF
DNA: TGTGCCAGCAGCCTCGACGTCGGGGGGAACACTGAAGCTTTCTTT

V: TRBV5-4
J: TRBJ2-1
D: .
length: 13
size: .
CDR3: CAAGADSLNEQFF
DNA: TGTGCCGCGGGGGCGGACTCCTTGAATGAGCAGTTCTTC

V: TRBV5-1
J: TRBJ2-7
D: .
length: 13
size: .
CDR3: CASSLSGKYEQYF
DNA: TGCGCCAGCAGCTTGAGCGGCAAGTACGAGCAGTACTTC

V: TRBV7-6
J: TRBJ2-3
D: .
length: 17
size: .
CDR3: CASSLIREYSSTDTQYF
DNA: TGTGCCAGCAGCTTAATCCGGGAATACTCTAGCACAGATACGCAGTATTTT

V: TRBV4-1
J: TRBJ1-4
D: .
length: 15
size: .
CDR3: CASSQDPKPNEKLFF
DNA: TGCGCCAGCAGCCAAGACCCAAAGCCTAATGAAAAACTGTTTTTT

V: TRBV7-2
J: TRBJ2-3
D: .
length: 13
size: .
CDR3: CASKLPSTDTQYF
DNA: TGTGCCAGCAAGCTACCGAGCACAGATACGCAGTATTTT

V: TRBV5-1
J: TRBJ2-7
D: TRBD1
length: 15
size: .
CDR3: CASSLEGRGRSEQYF
DNA: TGCGCCAGCAGCTTGGAGGGCAGGGGGCGATCCGAGCAGTACTTC

V: TRBV24-1
J: TRBJ2-1
D: TRBD1
length: 14
size: .
CDR3: CATSGEGGSDEQFF
DNA: TGTGCCACCAGTGGAGAAGGGGGCTCGGATGAGCAGTTCTTC

V: TRBV3-1/TRBV3-2
J: TRBJ2-1
D: .
length: 16
size: .
CDR3: CASSQDWLTSSNEQFF
DNA: TGTGCCAGCAGCCAAGATTGGCTCACCTCCTCCAATGAGCAGTTCTTC

V: TRBV27
J: TRBJ2-2
D: TRBD1
length: 14
size: .
CDR3: CASRGQANTGELFF
DNA: TGTGCCAGCAGGGGACAGGCGAACACCGGGGAGCTGTTTTTT

V: TRBV5-1
J: TRBJ1-1
D: .
length: 15
size: .
CDR3: CASSLDRGLNTEAFF
DNA: TGCGCCAGCAGCTTGGACCGGGGGTTGAACACTGAAGCTTTCTTT

V: TRBV9
J: TRBJ1-1
D: TRBD1
length: 16
size: .
CDR3: CASSASVTGKDTEAFF
DNA: TGTGCCAGCAGCGCGAGCGTGACAGGGAAGGACACTGAAGCTTTCTTT

V: TRBV5-1
J: TRBJ1-1
D: .
length: 13
size: .
CDR3: CASSTGTGIEAFF
DNA: TGCGCCAGCAGCACTGGGACTGGGATTGAAGCTTTCTTT